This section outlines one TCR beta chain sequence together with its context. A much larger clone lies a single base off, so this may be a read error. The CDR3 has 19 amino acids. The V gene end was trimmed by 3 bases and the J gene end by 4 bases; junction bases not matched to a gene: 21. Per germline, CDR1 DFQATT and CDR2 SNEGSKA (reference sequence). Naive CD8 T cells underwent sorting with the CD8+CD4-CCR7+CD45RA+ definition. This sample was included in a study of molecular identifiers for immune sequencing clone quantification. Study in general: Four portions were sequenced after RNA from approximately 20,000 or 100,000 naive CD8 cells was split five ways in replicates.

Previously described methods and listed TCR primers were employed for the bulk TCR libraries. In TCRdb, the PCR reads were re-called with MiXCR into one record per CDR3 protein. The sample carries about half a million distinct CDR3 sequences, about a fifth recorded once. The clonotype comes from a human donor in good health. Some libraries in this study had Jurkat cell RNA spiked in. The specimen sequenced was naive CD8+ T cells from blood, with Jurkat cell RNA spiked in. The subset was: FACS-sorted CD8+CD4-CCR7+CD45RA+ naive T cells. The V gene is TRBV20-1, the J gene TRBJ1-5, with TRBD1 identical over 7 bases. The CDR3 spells CSASHRGSQYPSRNQPQHF. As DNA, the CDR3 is TGCAGTGCTAGCCACAGGGGATCCCAGTACCCATCAAGGAATCAGCCCCAGCATTTT.